This entry is about one T cell receptor (beta chain). This sample stems from a study of control samples from healthy donors and cancer patients. Here immunoSEQ multiplex PCR was the method, and the copy in TCRdb shows in-frame clones only, minus some. The profile shows about 92,000 clones, around 80% of them singletons. V was shortened by 8 bases and J by 0 bases, with 14 bases between the two germline ends. Germline V gene lookup returns CDR1 LNHDA and CDR2 SQIVND (reference sequence). This CDR3 has 14 amino acids. The V gene is TRBV19, the J gene TRBJ2-7; D is unresolved. This TCR was sampled from a woman aged 55-75 years in good health. The sequencing sample was made of blood. CDR3 protein: CASCKSASSYEQYF. The CDR3 DNA reads TGTGCCAGTTGTAAGAGCGCCAGCTCCTACGAGCAGTACTTC.